Detailed here is one T cell receptor (beta chain). The data were taken from a study of blood T cells in healthy people across ages. With a J-beta primer mix and a sample-barcoded 5' primer, a second PCR ran about 7 to 11 cycles. TCRdb analysed the 5' RACE reads with MiXCR anew, one entry per CDR3 protein. Altogether over 550,000 distinct CDR3 sequences are present, under 30% being singletons, with the ten largest covering approximately 14%. The CDR3 consists of 14 residues. Sequencing was done on a sample of blood. The TCR sequence derives from an elderly woman in good health. This chain uses TRBV12-3 or TRBV12-4 with TRBJ2-1, with a weak D call TRBD2 (5 bases). The J call may be incorrect, as the DNA end agrees better with TRBJ2-7. The CDR3 nucleotides are TGTGCCAGCATCGAGAGGGCTACGTCCAATGAGCAGTACTTC. This codes for CASIERATSNEQYF.